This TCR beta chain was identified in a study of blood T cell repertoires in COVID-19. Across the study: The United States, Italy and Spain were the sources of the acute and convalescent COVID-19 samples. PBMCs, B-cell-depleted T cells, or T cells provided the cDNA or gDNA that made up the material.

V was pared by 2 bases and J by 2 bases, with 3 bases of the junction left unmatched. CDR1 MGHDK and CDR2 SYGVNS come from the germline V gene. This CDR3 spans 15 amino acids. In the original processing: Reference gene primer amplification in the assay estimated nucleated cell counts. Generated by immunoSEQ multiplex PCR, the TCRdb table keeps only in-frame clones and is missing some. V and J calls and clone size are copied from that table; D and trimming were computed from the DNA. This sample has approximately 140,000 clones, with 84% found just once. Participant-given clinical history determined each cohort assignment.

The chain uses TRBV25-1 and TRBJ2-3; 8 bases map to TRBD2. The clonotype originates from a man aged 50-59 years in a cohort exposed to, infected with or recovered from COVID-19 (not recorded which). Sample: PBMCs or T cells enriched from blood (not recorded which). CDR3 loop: CASSEVAGYTDTQYF. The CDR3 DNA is TGTGCCAGCAGTGAAGTAGCGGGATACACAGATACGCAGTATTTT.